One T cell receptor beta chain is described in this entry. Its antigen is not known. All the people who gave samples were healthy bone marrow donors. The sample originates from a study of cytomegalovirus exposure and HLA in healthy donors. Study-wide results and limits: The classifier reportedly diagnosed cytomegalovirus status with high sensitivity and specificity. Some V segments, TRBV6-2 and TRBV6-3 among them, were indistinguishable and were therefore excluded. Sequencing probably produced one cluster of sequence variants that were highly shared.

The PCR had 60 Vbeta and 13 Jbeta primers. Only in-frame clones appear in the TCRdb table, and some are missing; sequencing was by immunoSEQ multiplex PCR. The table shows under 150,000 clones, with 75% to 85% occurring only once. The CDR3 sequence is 15 residues long. V lost 6 bases to trimming and J lost 4 bases, with 16 bases between them. CDR1 is MNHNY, CDR2 SVGAGI, per germline (reference sequence). The sample consisted of PBMCs. The V call is TRBV6-6, the J call TRBJ1-5; TRBD1 might be the D (6 bases). The sequence derives from a male donor in good health and CMV-seronegative. The CDR3 DNA reads as TGTGCCAGCAGCCCTTACAGGGCAGAGAATCAGCCCCAGCATTTT. Protein product: CASSPYRAENQPQHF.